The 2 T cell receptor beta chains in this list originate from one sample, sequenced in a study of blood T cell repertoires in COVID-19 (dated by TCRdb to 2019 to 2021). The library relied on the immunoSEQ multiplex PCR assay. In its TCRdb copy, this immuneACCESS table keeps in-frame sequences only and misses some clones. Where compared with another copy, unresolved V genes explain less than half of these, and the others have no known cause. In all, the sample holds 110,000 or so clones, and roughly 81% of those were seen once. The ten biggest clones cover about 10% of the sample. The sequenced sample was peripheral blood. Every receptor here comes from a human donor in a cohort sampled during active COVID-19.

This clone was picked up a small number of times. In DNA, the CDR3 is TGTGCCAGCAGCACATGGCGGGAGGGATTCGATGAGCAGTTCTTC. Its protein is CASSTWREGFDEQFF. This chain joins TRBV7-2 and TRBJ2-1; the match to TRBD2 covers 9 bases. Trimming took 5 bases from V and 8 from J; bases not matched to a gene: 10. This CDR3 has 15 residues. The germline CDR1 and CDR2 sequences are SGHTA and FQGNSA.

The sample holds a few counts of this clone. The chain employs TRBV25-1 and TRBJ1-1, with 9 positions matching TRBD1. Germline trimming cut 6 bases from V and 10 bases from J; bases unmatched to any gene: 9. The length of the CDR3 is 13 residues. Per the germline V gene, CDR1 is MGHDK and CDR2 is SYGVNS. The CDR3: CASSLRDRVGAFF. The CDR3 coding sequence is TGTGCCAGCAGCCTTCGGGACAGGGTTGGAGCTTTCTTT. Filled out from reference TRBV25-1 and TRBJ1-1, the complete variable domain reads EADIYQTPRYLVIGTGKKITLECSQTMGHDKMYWYQQDPGMELHLIHYSYGVNSTEKGDLSSESTVSRIRTEHFPLTLESARPSHTSQYLCASSLRDRVGAFFGQGTRLTVV.